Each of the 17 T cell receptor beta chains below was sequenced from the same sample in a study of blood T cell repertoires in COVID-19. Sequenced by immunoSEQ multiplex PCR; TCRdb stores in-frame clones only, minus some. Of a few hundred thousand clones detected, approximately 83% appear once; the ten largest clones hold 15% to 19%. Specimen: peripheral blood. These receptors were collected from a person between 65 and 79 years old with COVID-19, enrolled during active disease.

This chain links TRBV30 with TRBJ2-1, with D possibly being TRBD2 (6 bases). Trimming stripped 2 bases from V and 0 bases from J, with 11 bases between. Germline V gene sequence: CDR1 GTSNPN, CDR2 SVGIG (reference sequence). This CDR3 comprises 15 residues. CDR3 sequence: CAWSFSGSSYNEQFF. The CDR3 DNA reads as TGTGCCTGGAGTTTTAGCGGTAGCTCCTACAATGAGCAGTTCTTC.

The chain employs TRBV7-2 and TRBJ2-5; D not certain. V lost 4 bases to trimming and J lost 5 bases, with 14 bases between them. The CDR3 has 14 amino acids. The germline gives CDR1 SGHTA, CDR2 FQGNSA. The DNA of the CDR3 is TGTGCCAGCAGCTCAGCCGGGTTTTGGGAGACCCAGTACTTC. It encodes CASSSAGFWETQYF.

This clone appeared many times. The DNA for the CDR3 is TGTGCCAGCAGCCATATGTCATTCGGTAGTGAAGCTTTCTTT. Translated: CASSHMSFGSEAFF. J is TRBJ1-1 and V is TRBV14, with unresolved D. The V end was cut by 3 bases, the J end by 7 bases, with 15 bases between. CDR1 and CDR2 from the germline V gene are SGHDN and FVKESK. The length of the CDR3 is 14 residues.

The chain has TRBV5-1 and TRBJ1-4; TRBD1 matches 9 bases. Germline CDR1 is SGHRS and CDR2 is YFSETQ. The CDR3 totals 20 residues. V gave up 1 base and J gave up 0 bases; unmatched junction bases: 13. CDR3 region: CASSLNPGQGSGPTNEKLFF. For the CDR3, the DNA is TGCGCCAGCAGCTTGAATCCGGGACAGGGATCAGGGCCAACTAATGAAAAACTGTTTTTT.

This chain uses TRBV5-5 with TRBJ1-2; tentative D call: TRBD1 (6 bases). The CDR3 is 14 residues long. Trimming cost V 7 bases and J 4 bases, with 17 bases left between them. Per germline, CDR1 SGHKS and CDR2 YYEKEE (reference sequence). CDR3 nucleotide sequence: TGTGCCAGCGTGCAGGACAGATCTTTCTATGGCTACACCTTC. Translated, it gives CASVQDRSFYGYTF.

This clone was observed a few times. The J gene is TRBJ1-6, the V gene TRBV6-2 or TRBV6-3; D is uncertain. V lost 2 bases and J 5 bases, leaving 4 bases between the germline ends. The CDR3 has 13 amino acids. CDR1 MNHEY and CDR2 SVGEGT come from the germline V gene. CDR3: CASSYTDNSPLHF. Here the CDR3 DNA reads TGTGCCAGCAGTTACACTGATAATTCACCCCTCCACTTT.

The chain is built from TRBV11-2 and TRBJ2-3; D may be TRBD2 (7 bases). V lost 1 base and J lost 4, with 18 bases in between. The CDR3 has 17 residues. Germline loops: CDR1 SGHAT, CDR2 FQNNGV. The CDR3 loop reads CASSLGGGGAPADTQYF. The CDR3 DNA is TGTGCCAGCAGCTTAGGGGGGGGCGGGGCCCCGGCAGATACGCAGTATTTT.

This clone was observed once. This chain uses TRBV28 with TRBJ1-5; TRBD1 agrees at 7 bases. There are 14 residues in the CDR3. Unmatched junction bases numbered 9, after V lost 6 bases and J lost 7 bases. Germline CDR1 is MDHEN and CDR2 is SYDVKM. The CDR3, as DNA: TGTGCCAGCAGAAGTACAGGGGACGGACAGCCCCAGCATTTT. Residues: CASRSTGDGQPQHF. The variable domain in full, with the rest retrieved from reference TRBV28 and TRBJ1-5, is DVKVTQSSRYLVKRTGEKVFLECVQDMDHENMFWYRQDPGLGLRLIYFSYDVKMKEKGDIPEGYSVSREKKERFSLILESASTNQTSMYLCASRSTGDGQPQHFGDGTRLSIL.

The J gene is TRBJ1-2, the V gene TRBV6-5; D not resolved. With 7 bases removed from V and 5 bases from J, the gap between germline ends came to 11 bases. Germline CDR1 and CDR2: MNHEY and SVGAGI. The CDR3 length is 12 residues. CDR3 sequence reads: CASNGGIYGYTF. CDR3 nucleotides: TGTGCCAGCAATGGCGGAATTTATGGCTACACCTTC.

Here the CDR3 reads CSVVSQEPLDGYTF. CDR3 sequence (DNA): TGCAGCGTTGTGTCGCAGGAACCACTAGATGGCTACACCTTC. The V gene is TRBV29-1, the J gene TRBJ1-2; D unclear. CDR1 is SQVTM, CDR2 ANQGSEA, per germline. V dropped 4 bases and J dropped 6 bases, with 18 bases sitting between them. CDR3 size: 14 residues.

In DNA form, the CDR3 reads TGCGCCAGCAGCAGGGGACAGTCTAATGAAAAACTGTTTTTT. The encoded protein is CASSRGQSNEKLFF. The chain combines TRBV5-1 with TRBJ1-4, with TRBD1 matching over 7 bases. V lost 4 bases and J lost 3; bases outside the gene matches: 3. This CDR3 contains 14 residues. Per germline, CDR1 SGHRS and CDR2 YFSETQ.

For the CDR3, the DNA is TGTGCCAGCAGCCAAGCAGAGGGTGGCTACACCTTC. Amino acid sequence: CASSQAEGGYTF. The chain is built from TRBV14 and TRBJ1-2, with D uncertain. Germline CDR1 and CDR2: SGHDN and FVKESK. V was trimmed by 1 base and J by 7 bases, leaving 7 bases between them. This CDR3 is 12 amino acids long. Based on the CDR3 plus reference TRBV14 and TRBJ1-2, the full variable domain is EAGVTQFPSHSVIEKGQTVTLRCDPISGHDNLYWYRRVMGKEIKFLLHFVKESKQDESGMPNNRFLAERTGGTYSTLKVQPAELEDSGVYFCASSQAEGGYTFGSGTRLTVV.

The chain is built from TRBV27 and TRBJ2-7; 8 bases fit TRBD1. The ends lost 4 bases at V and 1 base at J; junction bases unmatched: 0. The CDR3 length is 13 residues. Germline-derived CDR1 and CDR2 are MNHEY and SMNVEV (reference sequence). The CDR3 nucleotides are TGTGCCAGCAGTTGGACAGGGTCCTACGAGCAGTACTTC. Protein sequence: CASSWTGSYEQYF.

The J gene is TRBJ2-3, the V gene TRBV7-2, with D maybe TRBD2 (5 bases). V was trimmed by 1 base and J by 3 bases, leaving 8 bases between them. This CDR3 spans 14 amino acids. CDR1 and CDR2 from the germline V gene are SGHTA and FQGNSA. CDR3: CASSLVGETDTQYF. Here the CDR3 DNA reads TGTGCCAGCAGCTTAGTCGGGGAAACAGATACGCAGTATTTT.

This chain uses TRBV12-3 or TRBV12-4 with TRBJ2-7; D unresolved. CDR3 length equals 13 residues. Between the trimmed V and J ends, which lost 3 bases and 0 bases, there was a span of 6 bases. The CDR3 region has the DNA TGTGCCAGCAGTTTTTCTATCTCCTACGAGCAGTACTTC. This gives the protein CASSFSISYEQYF.

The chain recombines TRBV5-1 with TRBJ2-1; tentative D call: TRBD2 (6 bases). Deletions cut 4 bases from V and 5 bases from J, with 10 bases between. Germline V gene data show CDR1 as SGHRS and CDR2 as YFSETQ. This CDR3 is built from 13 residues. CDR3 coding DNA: TGCGCCAGCAGCACTAAGCGGGACAATGAGCAGTTCTTC. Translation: CASSTKRDNEQFF.

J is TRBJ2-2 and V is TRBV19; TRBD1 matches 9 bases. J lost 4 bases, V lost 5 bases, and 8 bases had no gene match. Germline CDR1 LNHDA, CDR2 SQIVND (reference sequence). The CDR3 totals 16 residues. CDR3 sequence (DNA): TGTGCCAGTAGTGCCCGACAGGGGGGCCGCACCGGGGAGCTGTTTTTT. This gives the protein CASSARQGGRTGELFF. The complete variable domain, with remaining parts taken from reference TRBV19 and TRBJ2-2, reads DGGITQSPKYLFRKEGQNVTLSCEQNLNHDAMYWYRQDPGQGLRLIYYSQIVNDFQKGDIAEGYSVSREKKESFPLTVTSAQKNPTAFYLCASSARQGGRTGELFFGEGSRLTVL.